The 3 T cell receptor beta chains below come from one sample, sequenced in a study of beta chain features in type 1 diabetes. Expressed TCRB transcripts were sequenced because the entire RNA isolate underwent reverse transcription. Only in-frame clones appear in the TCRdb table, and some are missing; sequencing was by immunoSEQ multiplex PCR. The table includes more than 150,000 clones, about 13% detected once. The sequenced sample was central memory CD4+ T cells from blood. Receptors were obtained from a woman between 18 and 30 years old in good health.

The genes are TRBV11-1 and TRBJ2-7; TRBD1 matches at 9 bases. Germline CDR1 SGHAT, CDR2 FQDESV (reference sequence). Trimming at V came to 6 bases and at J to 5 bases, leaving 8 bases not matched to a gene. This CDR3 region has 14 residues. CDR3 in amino acids: CASRHGTGTHEQYF. The CDR3 DNA follows: TGTGCCAGCAGACACGGGACAGGGACCCACGAGCAGTACTTC.

The rearrangement joins TRBV30 to TRBJ2-7; D ambiguous. The V end was cut by 0 bases, the J end by 5 bases, with 8 bases between. There are 12 residues in the CDR3. CDR1 GTSNPN and CDR2 SVGIG come from the germline V gene (reference sequence). CDR3 DNA: TGTGCCTGGAGTGTATTTAGTAACGAGCAGTACTTC. Encoded protein: CAWSVFSNEQYF.

The sample holds a few counts of this clone. The rearrangement joins TRBV4-3 to TRBJ2-3, with 9 bases that match TRBD2. CDR1 LGHNA and CDR2 YSLEER come from the germline V gene. The junction had 5 bases not matched to a gene; V was cut back by 2 bases and J by 2 bases. The CDR3 is 16 residues long. The CDR3 here is CASSQLTSGFTDTQYF. In DNA, the CDR3 is TGCGCCAGCAGCCAATTGACTAGCGGATTCACAGATACGCAGTATTTT.